These 27 T cell receptor beta chains were sequenced from one sample in a study of blood T cell repertoires in COVID-19. The method was immunoSEQ multiplex PCR; TCRdb's version includes in-frame clones alone and lacks a portion of them. Counted here are about 62,000 clones, 70% to 90% occurring once; the ten biggest clones make up approximately 1.2%. The material sequenced was peripheral blood. The receptors here all came from a woman over 75 with acute or convalescent COVID-19.

This clone was detected only a few times. This rearrangement joins TRBV6-6 to TRBJ1-3; no clear D. Germline V gene sequence: CDR1 MNHNY, CDR2 SVGAGI (reference sequence). The CDR3 extends over 12 amino acids. Trimming cost V 7 bases and J 8 bases, with 12 bases left between them. The DNA for the CDR3 is TGTGCCAGCATTAATACGGAGGACACCATATATTTT. Residues: CASINTEDTIYF.

This clone appeared a few times. The genes are TRBV25-1 and TRBJ1-5, with a possible D match to TRBD1 (5 bases). With 5 bases removed from V and 0 bases from J, the gap between germline ends came to 11 bases. The V gene's germline CDR1 is MGHDK and CDR2 SYGVNS. The CDR3 has 15 residues. CDR3 sequence reads: CASSPRGPSNQPQHF. Here the CDR3 DNA reads TGTGCCAGCAGTCCAAGGGGCCCTAGCAATCAGCCCCAGCATTTT.

J is TRBJ1-6 and V is TRBV7-9; no firm D call. Germline loops: CDR1 SEHNR, CDR2 FQNEAQ (reference sequence). The V end was cut by 2 bases, the J end by 10 bases, with 15 bases between. The CDR3 extends over 15 amino acids. The CDR3 sequence: CASSLSRTSVSPLHF. CDR3 coding DNA: TGTGCCAGCAGCTTATCCAGGACTTCAGTCTCACCCCTCCACTTT.

The CDR3 protein is CASSRGHNTYEQYF. The CDR3 bases are TGTGCCAGTAGTCGGGGACACAACACCTACGAGCAGTACTTC. The chain uses TRBV19 and TRBJ2-7, with D perhaps TRBD1 (6 bases). CDR3 length: 14 amino acids. V was shortened by 5 bases and J by 2 bases, with 13 bases between the two germline ends. Germline V gives CDR1 LNHDA, CDR2 SQIVND (reference sequence).

V usage is TRBV19 and J usage is TRBJ1-5, with D perhaps TRBD1 (5 bases). The CDR3 runs 14 residues. CDR1 and CDR2 from the germline V gene are LNHDA and SQIVND (reference sequence). V shed 4 bases and J shed 3 bases, with 10 bases lying between them. DNA of the CDR3: TGTGCCAGTAGTACCCGACAGAACAATCAGCCCCAGCATTTT. Translating gives CASSTRQNNQPQHF. Full variable domain (missing parts from reference TRBV19 and TRBJ1-5): DGGITQSPKYLFRKEGQNVTLSCEQNLNHDAMYWYRQDPGQGLRLIYYSQIVNDFQKGDIAEGYSVSREKKESFPLTVTSAQKNPTAFYLCASSTRQNNQPQHFGDGTRLSIL.

The chain employs TRBV19 and TRBJ1-5, with D possibly matching TRBD1 (6 bases). CDR1 is LNHDA and CDR2 is SQIVND in the germline V gene (reference sequence). Trimming stripped 3 bases from V and 5 bases from J, with 23 bases between. The CDR3 extends over 18 amino acids. The CDR3 is CASSMGRGGLGLYQPQHF. The CDR3 nucleotides are TGTGCCAGTAGTATGGGGCGGGGGGGGCTTGGCCTATATCAGCCCCAGCATTTT.

The V and J genes are TRBV3-1 (or the pseudogene TRBV3-2) and TRBJ1-6; no clear D gene. Germline CDR1 and CDR2: LGHDT and YNNKEL (reference sequence). The CDR3 loop spans 17 amino acids. Trimming removed 4 bases from V and 0 bases from J, with 13 bases in between. The chain's CDR3 is CASSPYGQSSYNSPLHF. Here the CDR3 DNA reads TGTGCCAGCAGCCCCTATGGGCAGAGCTCCTATAATTCACCCCTCCACTTT.

This chain joins TRBV20-1 and TRBJ1-5, with D possibly matching TRBD1 (6 bases). The V end lost 3 bases, the J end lost 2 bases, and 14 bases lay between the germline ends. CDR3 length: 15 residues. Germline CDR1 reads DFQATT; CDR2 reads SNEGSKA (reference sequence). The CDR3 reads CSASKGVGGNQPQHF. The CDR3 DNA sequence: TGCAGTGCTAGTAAGGGGGTAGGGGGCAATCAGCCCCAGCATTTT.

V is TRBV19 and J is TRBJ1-1; D not certain. The germline V gene has CDR1 LNHDA and CDR2 SQIVND (reference sequence). Trimming stripped 5 bases from V and 5 bases from J, with 12 bases between. This CDR3 has 13 amino acids. The CDR3 sequence is CASSYGRSTEAFF. In DNA, the CDR3 is TGTGCCAGTAGTTATGGGAGGTCAACTGAAGCTTTCTTT.

This rearrangement joins TRBV7-8 to TRBJ2-5; the match to TRBD1 covers 7 bases. Germline V lookup: CDR1 SGHVS, CDR2 FQNEAQ. The junction had 11 bases not matched to a gene; V was cut back by 5 bases and J by 2 bases. CDR3 size: 16 residues. The CDR3 spells CASSPPSHRGQETQYF. In nucleotides, the CDR3 is TGTGCCAGCAGCCCTCCTTCTCACAGGGGACAAGAGACCCAGTACTTC.

This chain connects TRBV10-1 to TRBJ2-5, with D tentatively TRBD1 (6 bases). Germline loops: CDR1 WNHNN, CDR2 SYGVQD (reference sequence). The CDR3 spans 14 residues. The V end was cut by 6 bases, the J end by 9 bases, with 20 bases between. Here the CDR3 reads CASSQNPGSGAQYF. In DNA, the CDR3 is TGCGCCAGCAGCCAAAACCCCGGCTCAGGGGCCCAGTACTTC.

This chain uses TRBV19 with TRBJ2-7, with 9 nucleotides matching TRBD1. CDR3 length equals 14 residues. Germline CDR1 LNHDA, CDR2 SQIVND (reference sequence). The V and J ends lost 5 bases and 2 bases, in that order; junction bases with no gene match: 4. In DNA, the CDR3 is TGTGCCAGTAGTCTCGGACAGGGGACCTACGAGCAGTACTTC. Protein sequence: CASSLGQGTYEQYF.

The rearrangement uses TRBV9 and TRBJ1-1; D is undetermined. Germline CDR1 reads SGDLS; CDR2 reads YYNGEE. The CDR3 contains 14 residues. Trimming left V 0 bases short and J 2 bases short, with 8 bases between. The DNA for the CDR3 is TGTGCCAGCAGCGTAGTCACGAGAAACACTGAAGCTTTCTTT. It encodes CASSVVTRNTEAFF. The entire variable domain, with the rest obtained from reference TRBV9 and TRBJ1-1, is as follows: DSGVTQTPKHLITATGQRVTLRCSPRSGDLSVYWYQQSLDQGLQFLIQYYNGEERAKGNILERFSAQQFPDLHSELNLSSLELGDSALYFCASSVVTRNTEAFFGQGTRLTVV.

The chain is built from TRBV5-1 and TRBJ2-1; 7 bases map to TRBD2. J lost 9 bases, V lost 6 bases, and 9 bases had no gene match. This CDR3 is built from 13 residues. CDR1 and CDR2 from the germline V gene are SGHRS and YFSETQ. The CDR3 loop is CASIRTPGGEQFF. CDR3 DNA: TGCGCCAGCATCCGGACGCCGGGGGGTGAGCAGTTCTTC.

The chain couples TRBV5-1 to TRBJ1-6, with 7 bases identical to TRBD1. With 0 bases clipped from V and 5 bases from J, the junction kept 5 bases outside the gene matches. Germline V gene lookup returns CDR1 SGHRS and CDR2 YFSETQ. The CDR3 has 16 amino acids. The CDR3 DNA reads TGCGCCAGCAGCTTGGAGTCGGGACAGAATAATTCACCCCTCCACTTT. Protein: CASSLESGQNNSPLHF.

This clone appeared a single time. The V call is TRBV2, the J call TRBJ1-2; D call uncertain. Germline CDR1 SNHLY, CDR2 FYNNEI. The CDR3 sequence is 13 residues long. V was shortened by 2 bases and J by 8 bases, with 12 bases between the two germline ends. The CDR3 region has the DNA TGTGCCAGCAGTGAACAGGCCACGGGGGGCTACACCTTC. This codes for CASSEQATGGYTF.

A few counts support this clone. This chain connects TRBV3-1 (or the pseudogene TRBV3-2) to TRBJ1-4, with TRBD1 identical over 7 bases. The germline gives CDR1 LGHDT, CDR2 YNNKEL (reference sequence). Trimming cost V 1 base and J 15 bases; bases outside gene matches: 11. This CDR3 is built from 14 residues. The CDR3 sequence: CASSQVRSGQFLFF. CDR3 DNA: TGTGCCAGCAGCCAAGTTCGCTCGGGACAGTTTTTGTTTTTT.

This clone was recorded only once. CDR3 bases: TGTGCCACAGAGGGGGGGATTGGCGAGCAGTACTTC. Its translation is CATEGGIGEQYF. The V call is TRBV2, the J call TRBJ2-7, with a tentative D call TRBD2 (7 bases). Germline-derived CDR1 and CDR2 are SNHLY and FYNNEI. The V gene lost 10 bases and the J gene lost 6 bases, with 16 bases spanning the gap. The CDR3 runs to 12 residues.

The chain links TRBV7-2 to TRBJ1-3; D unclear. Germline V gives CDR1 SGHTA, CDR2 FQGNSA. This CDR3 spans 14 amino acids. The V end lost 4 bases, the J end lost 2 bases, and 9 bases lay between the germline ends. The CDR3 here is CASSSGGPGNTIYF. The CDR3 DNA reads as TGTGCCAGCAGCTCTGGAGGGCCTGGAAACACCATATATTTT. Looking up the rest from reference TRBV7-2 and TRBJ1-3 gives the full variable domain: GAGVSQSPSNKVTEKGKDVELRCDPISGHTALYWYRQSLGQGLEFLIYFQGNSAPDKSGLPSDRFSAERTGGSVSTLTIQRTQQEDSAVYLCASSSGGPGNTIYFGEGSWLTVV.

The rearrangement links TRBV30 to TRBJ1-5; 7 nucleotides align to TRBD1. The J segment lost 0 bases and the V segment lost 3 bases, leaving 11 bases of the junction unmatched. Looked up from germline, CDR1 is GTSNPN and CDR2 is SVGIG (reference sequence). This CDR3 region has 17 residues. This CDR3 reads CAWRPGQQTYSNQPQHF. The CDR3 DNA reads TGTGCCTGGAGGCCGGGACAGCAAACCTATAGCAATCAGCCCCAGCATTTT.

V is TRBV5-1 and J is TRBJ1-2; D gene unclear. The CDR3 is made up of 12 amino acids. CDR1 and CDR2 from the germline V gene are SGHRS and YFSETQ. Trimming stripped 2 bases from V and 1 base from J, with 3 bases between. The CDR3 here is CASSFNNYGYTF. CDR3 DNA: TGCGCCAGCAGCTTCAATAACTATGGCTACACCTTC.

This clone was recorded only once. The V call is TRBV7-9, the J call TRBJ2-5; 12 bases line up with TRBD1. Germline V CDR1 and CDR2: SEHNR, FQNEAQ (reference sequence). With V trimmed by 8 bases and J by 5 bases, 9 bases remained unmatched. The CDR3 totals 15 residues. Here the CDR3 DNA reads TGTGCCAGCGGGGTGGGGACAGGGGGCATGGAGACCCAGTACTTC. Amino acid sequence: CASGVGTGGMETQYF.

This sequence joins TRBV28 and TRBJ2-7; D uncertain. The germline V and J ends were trimmed by 7 bases and 7 bases, with 17 bases remaining between them. Germline values: CDR1 MDHEN, CDR2 SYDVKM. The CDR3 totals 13 residues. The CDR3 sequence: CASTDHTNGEQYF. The CDR3 nucleotides read TGTGCCAGCACCGATCACACTAACGGGGAGCAGTACTTC.

This clone was detected only once. The rearrangement uses TRBV12-5 and TRBJ2-1, with 13 nucleotides matching TRBD2. V shed 6 bases, J shed 13 bases, and the junction held 15 bases outside the gene matches. Germline lookup yields CDR1 LGHNT and CDR2 FRNRAP. This CDR3 is 16 amino acids long. As DNA, the CDR3 is TGTGCTAGTGGCTTACGGACTAGCGGGGGAACCCCCCTTCAGTTCTTC. Protein product: CASGLRTSGGTPLQFF. The entire variable domain, with the rest obtained from reference TRBV12-5 and TRBJ2-1, is as follows: DARVTQTPRHKVTEMGQEVTMRCQPILGHNTVFWYRQTMMQGLELLAYFRNRAPLDDSGMPKDRFSAEMPDATLATLKIQPSEPRDSAVYFCASGLRTSGGTPLQFFGPGTRLTVL.

This chain connects TRBV11-3 to TRBJ1-1, with TRBD1 as a possible D gene (5 bases). Per germline, CDR1 SGHNT and CDR2 YENEEA. CDR3 length: 12 amino acids. Between the trimmed V and J ends, which lost 3 bases and 5 bases, there was a span of 7 bases. Here the CDR3 reads CASSFSGTEAFF. In DNA form, the CDR3 reads TGTGCCAGCAGCTTCTCAGGGACTGAAGCTTTCTTT.

In this sample, this clone turned up a few times. The chain joins TRBV6-1 to TRBJ2-3; 10 nucleotides agree with TRBD2. CDR1 MNHNS and CDR2 SASEGT come from the germline V gene. With 4 bases clipped from V and 2 bases from J, the junction kept 6 bases outside the gene matches. There are 16 residues in the CDR3. This chain's CDR3 is CASSGRAGGPTDTQYF. CDR3 sequence (DNA): TGTGCCAGCAGTGGCCGAGCGGGGGGGCCCACAGATACGCAGTATTTT.

This chain uses TRBV15 with TRBJ1-6; a possible D gene is TRBD1 (6 bases). V lost 4 bases and J 8 bases, leaving 15 bases between the germline ends. The CDR3 is 15 amino acids. Looked up from germline, CDR1 is LNHNV and CDR2 is YYDKDF (reference sequence). The chain's CDR3 is CATSTGQFGDSPLHF. DNA of the CDR3: TGTGCCACCAGCACCGGACAGTTCGGTGATTCACCCCTCCACTTT.